The rows below give T cell receptor beta chains drawn from one sample of a study of blood T cells in healthy people across ages. TCRdb passed the 5' RACE reads through MiXCR, listing each CDR3 protein once. The sample lists 1 million to 1.2 million distinct CDR3 sequences, less than 45% seen once, with around 13% in the top ten. The specimen was blood. These receptors came from a young man in good health. Each CDR3 is given with its conserved first and last residue. The D gene is left open where the match is weak. Clone size is stated in some rows and not others, as once, few, many or a class when expanded.

d_gene | j_gene | abundance | v_gene | CDR3nt | CDR3aa
- | TRBJ1-2 | few | TRBV4-1 | TGCGCCAGCAGCCAGCCTTGGACTGTGCGTGGAGGCTACACCTTC | CASSQPWTVRGGYTF
- | TRBJ1-2 | many | TRBV27 | TGTGCCAGCAGTTTATGGGCGGACAGCAACTATGGCTACACCTTC | CASSLWADSNYGYTF
- | TRBJ2-1 | once | TRBV19 | TGTGCCAGTAGTATGTCTGGATACAATGAGCGGTTCTTC | CASSMSGYNERFF
TRBD1 | TRBJ2-2 | - | TRBV5-1 | TGCGCCAGCAGTGACTCCGGGACAGGGAACACCGGGGAGCTGTTTTTT | CASSDSGTGNTGELFF
- | TRBJ1-5 | - | TRBV27 | TGTGCCAGCAGTTTGGTCAGGACCCCCCAGCCCCAGCATTTT | CASSLVRTPQPQHF
TRBD1 | TRBJ1-1 | - | TRBV12-3/TRBV12-4 | TGTGCCAGCAGCGTCAGGGGGTGGGGCACTGAAGCTTTCTTT | CASSVRGWGTEAFF
- | TRBJ1-1 | - | TRBV7-9 | TGTGCCAGCAGCTTAGTTAGAACAGGGATTTTGAACACTGAAGCTTTCTTT | CASSLVRTGILNTEAFF
TRBD1 | TRBJ2-1 | once | TRBV12-5 | TGTGCTAGTGGTTTGGGGGACAGGAACAATGAGCAGTTCTTC | CASGLGDRNNEQFF
- | TRBJ1-1 | - | TRBV7-9 | TGTGCCAGCTTCCTAGGAGCAGTGGAAAACACTGAAGCTTTCTTT | CASFLGAVENTEAFF
- | TRBJ1-6 | - | TRBV4-3 | TGCGCCAGCAGCCAAGATGAGTACAGCTATAATTCACCCCTCCACTTT | CASSQDEYSYNSPLHF
- | TRBJ2-5 | - | TRBV7-9 | TGTGCCAGCAGCCCACAGTCCGGGACGGCACAAGAGACCCAGTACTTC | CASSPQSGTAQETQYF
- | TRBJ2-1 | - | TRBV7-9 | TGTGCCAGCAGCCTAAAAGGGGCTACGTCGGACAATGAGCAGTTCTTC | CASSLKGATSDNEQFF
- | TRBJ2-7 | few | TRBV27 | TGTGCCAGCCGCCCGTCTCGGGGGGCTCGGTTCAATGAGCAGTACTTC | CASRPSRGARFNEQYF
- | TRBJ2-4 | - | TRBV5-1 | TGCGCCAGCAGCTTGGAGGGGGCCAAAAACATTCAGTACTTC | CASSLEGAKNIQYF
- | TRBJ2-3 | - | TRBV2 | TGTGCCAGCAGACCCAGAACCTCATATACAGATACGCAGTATTTT | CASRPRTSYTDTQYF
- | TRBJ2-5 | once | TRBV4-3 | TGCGCCAGCAGCCAAGAAGCCCAGGTCTATGAGCAGTACTTC | CASSQEAQVYEQYF
- | TRBJ1-5 | - | TRBV3-1 | TGTTCCAGCAGCCACAGCCGTGGGGTGAGCAATCAGCCCCAGCATTTT | CSSSHSRGVSNQPQHF
TRBD2 | TRBJ2-7 | once | TRBV5-5 | TGTGCCAGCAGCTTGACTAGCGTCCCCTACGAGCAGTACTTC | CASSLTSVPYEQYF
- | TRBJ2-3 | - | TRBV25-1 | TGTGCCAGCAGTGTCTACGGAGATACGCAGTATTTT | CASSVYGDTQYF
- | TRBJ1-2 | - | TRBV30 | TGTGCCTGGAGCGAAGGAGCCAACTATGGCTACACCTTC | CAWSEGANYGYTF
- | TRBJ2-4 | - | TRBV10-3 | TGTGCCATCAGTGGAGCAGCCGAAAACATTCAGTACTTC | CAISGAAENIQYF
- | TRBJ1-1 | - | TRBV18 | TGTGCCAGCTCACCGGTCAGAACGAACACTGAAGCTTTCTTT | CASSPVRTNTEAFF
TRBD1 | TRBJ1-1 | - | TRBV5-1 | TGCGCCAGCAGCTTGGGCCCCGGACAGGGGACCCTCAACACTGAAGCTTTCTTT | CASSLGPGQGTLNTEAFF
TRBD2 | TRBJ2-1 | - | TRBV4-3 | TGCGCCAGCAGCCATTATTCTAGCGGGGATAATGAGCAGTTCTTC | CASSHYSSGDNEQFF
TRBD1 | TRBJ1-4 | few | TRBV10-3 | TGTGCCATCAGTGCCGGGACAGGGGTCCCTACGGGGGCAACTAATGAAAAACTGTTTTTT | CAISAGTGVPTGATNEKLFF
- | TRBJ1-2 | - | TRBV7-2 | TGTGCCAGCAGCCTAAAAGAAGCTAACTATGGCTACACCTTC | CASSLKEANYGYTF
- | TRBJ1-2 | - | TRBV4-3 | TGCGCCAGCAGCCAAGGGGTGCTCGAACCCCAGACTGGCTACACCTTC | CASSQGVLEPQTGYTF
- | TRBJ1-1 | - | TRBV4-1 | TGCGCCAGCAGCCCCCGGGGCCGGGAGGTGAACACTGAAGCTTTCTTT | CASSPRGREVNTEAFF
- | TRBJ2-3 | - | TRBV6-1 | TGTGCCAGCAGTGAAGGGCGGACAAGGGCAGATACGCAGTATTTT | CASSEGRTRADTQYF
- | TRBJ2-5 | - | TRBV6-5 | TGTGTCAGCAGTTACGGGACGGGGACTGCAGAGACCCAGTACTTC | CVSSYGTGTAETQYF
- | TRBJ2-2 | few | TRBV20-1 | TGCAGTGCTAGTACGGGGTTTAACACCGGGGAGCTGTTTTTT | CSASTGFNTGELFF
- | TRBJ1-4 | - | TRBV6-5 | TGTGCCAGCAGTTACGCTATAAGTGAAAAACTGTTTTTT | CASSYAISEKLFF
TRBD2 | TRBJ2-1 | few | TRBV5-1 | TGCGCCAGCAGCAGATGGACTAGCGGGGGATCACGGAATGAGCAGTTCTTC | CASSRWTSGGSRNEQFF
TRBD2 | TRBJ2-3 | - | TRBV29-1 | TGCAGCGTTGTACATCGGGGGGTTACGCAGTATTTT | CSVVHRGVTQYF
- | TRBJ1-1 | few | TRBV6-6 | TGTGCCAGCAGCCTTCGGCTAGGGATCACTGAAGCTTTCTTT | CASSLRLGITEAFF
- | TRBJ1-2 | - | TRBV29-1 | TGCAGCGTTAGGGCTGGGGGCGCGTATGGCTACACCTTC | CSVRAGGAYGYTF
- | TRBJ1-5 | - | TRBV4-3 | TGCGCCAGCAGCCAAGACGACGATAGCAATCAGCCCCAGCATTTT | CASSQDDDSNQPQHF
- | TRBJ2-1 | - | TRBV20-1 | TGCAGCGCCGTATGGTCGTTACACAATGAGCAGTTCTTC | CSAVWSLHNEQFF
- | TRBJ2-5 | few | TRBV20-1 | TGCAGTGCTAGTGCAACCGCCCCCCAAGAGACCCAGTACTTC | CSASATAPQETQYF
TRBD1 | TRBJ1-2 | few | TRBV27 | TGTGCCAGCGGCGAGACAGGGTATACTAACTATGGCTACACCTTC | CASGETGYTNYGYTF
- | TRBJ2-7 | few | TRBV4-3 | TGCGCCAGCAGCCAAGATTTGGTGCCCTCCTACGAGCAGTACTTC | CASSQDLVPSYEQYF
TRBD2 | TRBJ2-1 | few | TRBV2 | TGTGCCAGCAGTAGGCGGGGGGGCCTGTACAATGAGCAGTTCTTC | CASSRRGGLYNEQFF
- | TRBJ2-1 | - | TRBV6-4 | TGTGCCAGCAGTGCCCCAGGCCGGAGCTCCTACAATGAGCAGTTCTTC | CASSAPGRSSYNEQFF
- | TRBJ1-1 | few | TRBV4-2 | TGTGCCAGCAGCCATGGCGCCTCGAACACTGAAGCTTTCTTT | CASSHGASNTEAFF
- | TRBJ2-5 | many | TRBV4-3 | TGCGCCAGCAGCCAAGATACGGGATGGGAGGAGCAGTACTTC | CASSQDTGWEEQYF
- | TRBJ2-3 | - | TRBV2 | TGTGCCAGCAGGCTATCTAGCACAGATACGCAGTATTTT | CASRLSSTDTQYF
TRBD2 | TRBJ2-7 | - | TRBV7-3 | TGTGCCAGCAGCCCCGGGACTACCTCCTACAATGAGCAGTACTTC | CASSPGTTSYNEQYF
- | TRBJ2-1 | - | TRBV7-6 | TGTGCCAGCAGCTTTAGTGGGAGTGATTCCTACAATGAGCAGTTCTTC | CASSFSGSDSYNEQFF